Listed below are T cell receptor beta chains from one sample, sequenced in a study of CD8+ T cells in alopecia areata. Assay used: immunoSEQ multiplex PCR; TCRdb lists only in-frame clones, some missing. The table records 200,000 or so clones, roughly 60% of them present only once. Specimen: CD4+ T cells sorted from blood, collected at week 24, from a patient treated with tofacitinib. The receptors come from a human donor with alopecia areata. Each CDR3 is given with its conserved first and last residue. D genes are given only for firm matches. Rows may omit the clone size; those that give it use once, few, many or a size class.

V gene,clone size,J gene,D gene,CDR3 DNA,CDR3 protein
TRBV30,-,TRBJ2-1,TRBD1,TGTGCCTGGACGGGACAGGTTGAGCAGTTCTTC,CAWTGQVEQFF
TRBV30,-,TRBJ2-7,TRBD1,TGTGCCTGGAGTGTACAGGGGGCCTCCTCCTACGAGCAGTACTTC,CAWSVQGASSYEQYF
TRBV25-1,-,TRBJ1-4,-,TGTGCCAGCAGTGAAGGGTTCAGGTCAACTAATGAAAAACTGTTTTTT,CASSEGFRSTNEKLFF
TRBV5-6,-,TRBJ2-1,TRBD1,TGTGCCAGCAGCACTGGACAGGGGGGACCCTACAATGAGCAGTTCTTC,CASSTGQGGPYNEQFF
TRBV29-1,-,TRBJ1-2,TRBD1,TGCAGCGTGCGGGACAGAACGCTCTATGGCTACACCTTC,CSVRDRTLYGYTF
TRBV15,few,TRBJ1-5,-,TGTGCCACCAGCAGACAGAAAGATCAGCCCCAGCATTTT,CATSRQKDQPQHF
TRBV7-2,-,TRBJ2-5,TRBD2,TGTGCCAGCAGCCCAGGGGCTAGCGGGAGGGCCGGTCAGACCCAGTACTTC,CASSPGASGRAGQTQYF
TRBV5-1,-,TRBJ1-1,-,TGCGCCAGCAGCTTGTTAGTGGGGGCGGATGAAGCTTTCTTT,CASSLLVGADEAFF
TRBV25-1,few,TRBJ2-7,TRBD2,TGTGCCAGCAGTGGGACTAGCGGGGCCTACGAGCAGTACTTC,CASSGTSGAYEQYF
TRBV30,-,TRBJ1-2,TRBD1,TGTGCCTGGAGTGTACAAGGGACAGCCTATGGCTACACCTTC,CAWSVQGTAYGYTF
TRBV9,-,TRBJ1-5,-,TGTGCCAGCAGCGTAGAGGGGGGGCAAGGTCAGCCCCAGCATTTT,CASSVEGGQGQPQHF
TRBV4-3,-,TRBJ2-5,-,TGCGCCAGCAGCCAAGGATGGGGAGAGACCCAGTACTTC,CASSQGWGETQYF
TRBV29-1,-,TRBJ1-2,-,TGCAGCGTGAAGGGGAACTATGGCTACACCTTC,CSVKGNYGYTF
TRBV11-2,-,TRBJ2-5,-,TGTGCCAGCAGCTTAGGAGTTCAAGAGACCCAGTACTTC,CASSLGVQETQYF
TRBV4-1,-,TRBJ2-7,TRBD1,TGCGCCAGCAGCCAAGCACAGGGGGCCGAGCAGTACTTC,CASSQAQGAEQYF
TRBV6-5,-,TRBJ2-7,TRBD2,TGTGCCAGCAGTTACTCGAGACTAGCGTTCTACGAGCAGTACTTC,CASSYSRLAFYEQYF
TRBV28,-,TRBJ2-3,-,TGTGCCAGCTCACCAAAGGGGGTGTTCGCAGATACGCAGTATTTT,CASSPKGVFADTQYF
TRBV29-1,-,TRBJ2-7,-,TGCAGCGCCATGATTCGGGGTCGGTCGTACGAGCAGTACTTC,CSAMIRGRSYEQYF
TRBV5-1,once,TRBJ2-1,TRBD1,TGCGCCAGCAGCACACCGGGGACAGGGTCCGGCTACAATGAGCAGTTCTTC,CASSTPGTGSGYNEQFF
TRBV15,few,TRBJ2-5,-,TGTGCCACCAGCAGAGAACAGGGCAGATGGGGAGAGACCCAGTACTTC,CATSREQGRWGETQYF
TRBV15,-,TRBJ1-5,-,TGTGCCACCAGCAGAGTCTCCCTGCAGCCCCAGCATTTT,CATSRVSLQPQHF
TRBV20-1,few,TRBJ2-3,-,TGCAGTGCTAGAAAAGCAGATACGCAGTATTTT,CSARKADTQYF
TRBV6-5,-,TRBJ1-1,TRBD1,TGTGCCAGCAGGGACAGGGGGAACACTGAAGCTTTCTTT,CASRDRGNTEAFF
TRBV2,medium-sized,TRBJ2-7,-,TGTGCCAGCTTAGGGACACTCTCTACATCCTACGAGCAGTACTTC,CASLGTLSTSYEQYF
TRBV18,-,TRBJ2-5,-,TGTGCCAGCTCACCAACTCCTAGCGAGGAGACCCAGTACTTC,CASSPTPSEETQYF
TRBV30,few,TRBJ2-3,TRBD1,TGTGCCTGGAGGGGGACAGGGCCCTTCGTTAGCACGCAGTATTTT,CAWRGTGPFVSTQYF
TRBV10-3,-,TRBJ1-1,-,TGTGCCATCAGTGAATTGCTGAACACTGAAGCTTTCTTT,CAISELLNTEAFF
TRBV27,-,TRBJ2-4,-,-,CASILGPQYF
TRBV4-3,few,TRBJ2-7,-,TGCGCCAGCAGCCAAGTACGCGATAGCGGTGGCCACGAGCAGTACTTC,CASSQVRDSGGHEQYF
TRBV4-1,-,TRBJ1-5,TRBD1,TGCGCCAGCAGCCCAGGGTTCCGGGCCCCGAGGGACAGGGCCAATCAGCCCCAGCATTTT,CASSPGFRAPRDRANQPQHF
TRBV6-6,-,TRBJ2-1,-,TGTGCCAGCAGGGGAACAGGCCGGGACGAGCAGTTCTTC,CASRGTGRDEQFF
TRBV27,-,TRBJ1-2,TRBD1,TGTGCCAGCAGTAGACAGGGTGCTAGTTGGGGCTACACCTTC,CASSRQGASWGYTF
TRBV28,few,TRBJ2-3,TRBD1,TGTGCCAGCAGTCTACAGGGGACAGATACGCAGTATTTT,CASSLQGTDTQYF
TRBV30,once,TRBJ2-2,-,TGTGCCTGGAGTGTACATCAATCTGGGGAGCTGTTTTTT,CAWSVHQSGELFF
TRBV9,-,TRBJ2-1,-,TGTGCCAGCAGCGTAGGGGGGGCGCAGAGCTCCTACAATGAGCAGTTCTTC,CASSVGGAQSSYNEQFF
TRBV13,-,TRBJ2-1,TRBD1,TGTGCCAGCAGCTCGGACAGGGGGAGTGAGCAGTTCTTC,CASSSDRGSEQFF
TRBV7-2,-,TRBJ2-6,TRBD1,TGTGCCAGCAGCTTAACCCACAGGGGTACGGGGGCCAACGTCCTGACTTTC,CASSLTHRGTGANVLTF
TRBV5-6,-,TRBJ2-2,-,TGTGCCAGCAGCTTGGTAAGCGCGACGAACACCGGGGAGCTGTTTTTT,CASSLVSATNTGELFF
TRBV30,-,TRBJ2-7,-,TGTGCCTGGAGTTTGGTGGGTCCCTACGAGCAGTACTTC,CAWSLVGPYEQYF
TRBV19,few,TRBJ2-3,TRBD2,TGTGCCAGTAGTATAAGGACTAGCTTGACAGATACGCAGTATTTT,CASSIRTSLTDTQYF
TRBV5-6,once,TRBJ2-2,-,TGTGCCAGCAGCTTGGCCGGTCGGAACACCGGGGAGCTGTTTTTT,CASSLAGRNTGELFF
TRBV5-1,-,TRBJ2-5,TRBD1,TGCGCCAGCAGCTTGGGACAGGGGTATCAAGAGACCCAGTACTTC,CASSLGQGYQETQYF
TRBV7-2,few,TRBJ1-6,-,TGTGCCAGCAGCCAGGTGCCGGGGGCGTTTGGGAATTCACCCCTCCACTTT,CASSQVPGAFGNSPLHF
TRBV5-6,few,TRBJ2-1,-,TGTGCCAGCAGCTCGGGACTGACTTACAATGAGCAGTTCTTC,CASSSGLTYNEQFF
TRBV5-1,once,TRBJ2-5,-,TGCGCCAGCAGCTTGGTCAGGGAAGAGACCCAGTACTTC,CASSLVREETQYF
TRBV7-3,-,TRBJ2-3,-,TGTGCCAGCAGCCCCTTAGGGAATACAGATACGCAGTATTTT,CASSPLGNTDTQYF
TRBV29-1,-,TRBJ2-4,-,TGCAGCGTTGCATCCAGGGCCGGAAACATTCAGTACTTC,CSVASRAGNIQYF
TRBV30,-,TRBJ2-2,TRBD1,TGTGCCTGGAGTCCTCTGGACAGGGACCCCGGGGAGCTGTTTTTT,CAWSPLDRDPGELFF
TRBV29-1,-,TRBJ2-7,-,TGCAGCGTTGGAACAAGTTACGAGCAGTACTTC,CSVGTSYEQYF
TRBV4-3,-,TRBJ2-2,-,TGCGCCAGCAGCCAAGATACAGACACCGGGGAGCTGTTTTTT,CASSQDTDTGELFF
TRBV9,-,TRBJ2-3,TRBD2,TGTGCCAGCAGCACACTAGCGGGGGGGCTTAAAGATACGCAGTATTTT,CASSTLAGGLKDTQYF
TRBV5-4,-,TRBJ1-5,-,TGTGCCAGCAGCCGGGACATTAGCAATCAGCCCCAGCATTTT,CASSRDISNQPQHF
TRBV5-1,-,TRBJ2-5,-,TGCGCCAGCAGCCCCGGGACTTGGGAGACCCAGTACTTC,CASSPGTWETQYF
TRBV9,once,TRBJ2-3,-,TGTGCCAGCAGCGTAGAACCGACCGGCACAGATACGCAGTATTTT,CASSVEPTGTDTQYF